The TCR beta chain under discussion was sequenced for a study of T cell repertoires in cytomegalovirus infection. Study at large: Carrying CMV and the relevant HLA type showed in public TCR beta signatures.

This clonotype appeared a few times. What it binds is not known. Trimming removed 5 bases at V and 4 bases at J, with 15 bases between. The CDR3 runs 14 residues. The germline CDR1 and CDR2 sequences are MNHEY and SVGEGT. General study results and limits: It was HLA-C-restricted CMV-specific TCR beta clonotypes that dominated the response ex vivo. CMV carriers having the relevant HLA were flagged by cumulative public TCR beta family frequency.

Via MiXCR, TCRdb re-called the reads, giving one row per CDR3 protein. This sample has hundreds of thousands of distinct CDR3 sequences, with 15% to 20% found just once. The V and J genes are TRBV6-2 or TRBV6-3 and TRBJ2-7; no clear D gene. This clonotype originated in a human donor in good health (CMV status not recorded). Some clones in this sample may be carry-over from other donors' samples. The sequencing input was PBMCs. CDR3 region: CASSPLGMGYEQYF. The CDR3 bases are TGTGCCAGCAGTCCTTTGGGGATGGGGTACGAGCAGTACTTC.